Described below is a single T cell receptor beta chain sequence and its context. The data originate from a study of control samples from healthy donors and cancer patients. The CDR3 length is 14 residues. CDR1 is MDHEN and CDR2 is SYDVKM in the germline V gene. Trimming removed 3 bases from V and 4 bases from J, with 11 bases in between. Some clones are missing from TCRdb's copy, which holds only in-frame ones; the method was immunoSEQ multiplex PCR. Among approximately 40,000 clones listed, about 75% were seen once. What was sequenced was formalin-fixed, paraffin-embedded tissue. The V call is TRBV28, the J call TRBJ2-3; perhaps TRBD1 as D (5 bases). This clonotype originated in a male donor with melanoma. CDR3 coding DNA: TGTGCCAGCAGTTTTTCAGGGCGCCCAGATACGCAGTATTTT. Translating it yields CASSFSGRPDTQYF.